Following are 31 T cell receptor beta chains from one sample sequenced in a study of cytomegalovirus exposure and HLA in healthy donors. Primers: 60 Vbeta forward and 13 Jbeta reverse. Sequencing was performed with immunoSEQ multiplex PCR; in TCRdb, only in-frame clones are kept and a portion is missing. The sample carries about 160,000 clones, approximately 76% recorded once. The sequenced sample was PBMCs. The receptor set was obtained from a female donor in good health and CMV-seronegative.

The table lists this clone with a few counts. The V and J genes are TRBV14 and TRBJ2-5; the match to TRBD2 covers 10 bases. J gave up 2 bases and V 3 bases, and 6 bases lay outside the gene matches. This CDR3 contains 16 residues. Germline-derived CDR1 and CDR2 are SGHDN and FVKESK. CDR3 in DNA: TGTGCCAGCAGCCACCTAGGACTAGCGGTTCAAGAGACCCAGTACTTC. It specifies CASSHLGLAVQETQYF.

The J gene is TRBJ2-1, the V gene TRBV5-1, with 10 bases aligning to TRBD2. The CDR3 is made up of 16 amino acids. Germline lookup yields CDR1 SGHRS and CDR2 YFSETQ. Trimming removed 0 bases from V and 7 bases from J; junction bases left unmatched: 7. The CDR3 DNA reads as TGCGCCAGCAGCTTGGAAGCGGGGGGGACGGGGAATGAGCAGTTCTTC. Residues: CASSLEAGGTGNEQFF.

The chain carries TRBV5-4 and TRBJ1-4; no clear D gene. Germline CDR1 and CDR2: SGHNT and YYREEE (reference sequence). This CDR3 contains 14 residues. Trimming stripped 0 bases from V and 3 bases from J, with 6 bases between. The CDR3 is CASSLGLANEKLFF. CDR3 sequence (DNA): TGTGCCAGCAGCTTGGGACTGGCTAATGAAAAACTGTTTTTT.

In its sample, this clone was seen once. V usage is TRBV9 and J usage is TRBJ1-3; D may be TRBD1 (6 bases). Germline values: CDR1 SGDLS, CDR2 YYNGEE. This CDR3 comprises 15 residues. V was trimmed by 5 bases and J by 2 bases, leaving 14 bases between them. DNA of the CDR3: TGTGCCAGCAGTATCGGGACACTACCTGGAAACACCATATATTTT. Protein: CASSIGTLPGNTIYF.

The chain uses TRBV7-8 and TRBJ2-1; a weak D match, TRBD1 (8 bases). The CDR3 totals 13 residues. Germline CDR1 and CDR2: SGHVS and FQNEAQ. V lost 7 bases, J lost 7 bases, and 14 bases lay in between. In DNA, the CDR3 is TGTGCCAGCACCGACAGGGGAGGGAATGAGCAGTTCTTC. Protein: CASTDRGGNEQFF.

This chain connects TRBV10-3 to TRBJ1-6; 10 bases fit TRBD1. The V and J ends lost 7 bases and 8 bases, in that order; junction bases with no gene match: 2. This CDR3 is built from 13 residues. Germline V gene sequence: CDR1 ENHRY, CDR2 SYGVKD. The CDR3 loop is CAITGTGDSPLHF. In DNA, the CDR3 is TGTGCCATCACCGGGACAGGGGATTCACCCCTCCACTTT.

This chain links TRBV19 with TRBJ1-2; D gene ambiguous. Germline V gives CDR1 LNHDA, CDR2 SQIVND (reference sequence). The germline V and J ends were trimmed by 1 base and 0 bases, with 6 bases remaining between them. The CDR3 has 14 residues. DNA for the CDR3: TGTGCCAGTAGTATAGTGGACTCTAACTATGGCTACACCTTC. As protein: CASSIVDSNYGYTF.

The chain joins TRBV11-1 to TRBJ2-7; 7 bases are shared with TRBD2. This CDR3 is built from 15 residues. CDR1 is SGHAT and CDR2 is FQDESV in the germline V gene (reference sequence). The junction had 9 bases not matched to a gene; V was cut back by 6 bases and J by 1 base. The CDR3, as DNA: TGTGCCAGCAGTTTGGGGAGGGGCCTATCCTACGAGCAGTACTTC. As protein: CASSLGRGLSYEQYF. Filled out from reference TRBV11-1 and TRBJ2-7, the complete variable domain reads EAEVAQSPRYKITEKSQAVAFWCDPISGHATLYWYRQILGQGPELLVQFQDESVVDDSQLPKDRFSAERLKGVDSTLKIQPAELGDSAMYLCASSLGRGLSYEQYFGPGTRLTVT.

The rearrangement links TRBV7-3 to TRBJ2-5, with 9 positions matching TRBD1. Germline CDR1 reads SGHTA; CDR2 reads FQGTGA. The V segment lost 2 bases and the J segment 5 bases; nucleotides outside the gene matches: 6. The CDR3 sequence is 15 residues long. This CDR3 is CASSLYRGRGETQYF. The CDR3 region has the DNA TGTGCCAGCAGCTTATACAGGGGGCGAGGGGAGACCCAGTACTTC. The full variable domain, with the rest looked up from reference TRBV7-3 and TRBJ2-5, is GAGVSQTPSNKVTEKGKYVELRCDPISGHTALYWYRQSLGQGPEFLIYFQGTGAADDSGLPNDRFFAVRPEGSVSTLKIQRTERGDSAVYLCASSLYRGRGETQYFGPGTRLLVL.

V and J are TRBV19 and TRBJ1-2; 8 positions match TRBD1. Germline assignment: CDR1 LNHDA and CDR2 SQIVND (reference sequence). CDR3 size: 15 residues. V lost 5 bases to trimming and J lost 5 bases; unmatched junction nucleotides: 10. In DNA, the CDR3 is TGTGCCAGTAGTCCCCTTTCAGGGGGCTGGTATGGCTACACCTTC. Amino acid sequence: CASSPLSGGWYGYTF. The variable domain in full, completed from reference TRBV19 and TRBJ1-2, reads DGGITQSPKYLFRKEGQNVTLSCEQNLNHDAMYWYRQDPGQGLRLIYYSQIVNDFQKGDIAEGYSVSREKKESFPLTVTSAQKNPTAFYLCASSPLSGGWYGYTFGSGTRLTVV.

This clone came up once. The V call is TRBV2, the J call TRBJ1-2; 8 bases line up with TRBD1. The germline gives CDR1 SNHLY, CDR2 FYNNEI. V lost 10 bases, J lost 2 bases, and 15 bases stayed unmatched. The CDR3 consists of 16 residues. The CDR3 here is CATLPGQGSFNYGYTF. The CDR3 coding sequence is TGTGCCACCCTACCCGGACAGGGATCCTTCAACTATGGCTACACCTTC.

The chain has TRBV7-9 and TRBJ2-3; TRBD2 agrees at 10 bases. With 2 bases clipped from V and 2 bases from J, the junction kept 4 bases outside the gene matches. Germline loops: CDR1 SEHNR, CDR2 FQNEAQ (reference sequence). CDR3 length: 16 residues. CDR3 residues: CASSLPAGGPTDTQYF. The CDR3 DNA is TGTGCCAGCAGCTTACCAGCGGGAGGGCCCACAGATACGCAGTATTTT.

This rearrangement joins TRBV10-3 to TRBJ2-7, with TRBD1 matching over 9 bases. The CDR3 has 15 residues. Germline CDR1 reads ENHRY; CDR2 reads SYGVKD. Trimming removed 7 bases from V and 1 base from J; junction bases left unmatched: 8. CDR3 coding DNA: TGTGCCATCACCCAAGAACAGGGGGCTTCCTACGAGCAGTACTTC. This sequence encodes CAITQEQGASYEQYF.

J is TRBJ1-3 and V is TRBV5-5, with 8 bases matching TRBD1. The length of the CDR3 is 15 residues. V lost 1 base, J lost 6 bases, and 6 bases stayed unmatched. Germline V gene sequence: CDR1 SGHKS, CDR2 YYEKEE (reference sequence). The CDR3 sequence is CASSLTRDRQNTIYF. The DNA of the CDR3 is TGTGCCAGCAGCTTGACCCGGGACAGGCAAAACACCATATATTTT.

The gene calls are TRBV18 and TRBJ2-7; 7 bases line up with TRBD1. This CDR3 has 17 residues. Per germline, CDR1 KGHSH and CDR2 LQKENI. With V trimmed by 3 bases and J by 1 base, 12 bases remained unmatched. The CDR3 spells CASSPTGTALVSYEQYF. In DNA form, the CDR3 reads TGTGCCAGCTCACCCACCGGGACAGCCCTCGTATCCTACGAGCAGTACTTC.

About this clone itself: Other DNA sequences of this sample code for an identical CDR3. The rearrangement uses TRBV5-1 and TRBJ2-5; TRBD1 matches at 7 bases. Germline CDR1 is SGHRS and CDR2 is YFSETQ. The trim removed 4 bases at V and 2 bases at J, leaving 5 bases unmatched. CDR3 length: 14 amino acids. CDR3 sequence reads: CASSPGTEQETQYF. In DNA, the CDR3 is TGCGCCAGCAGCCCCGGGACAGAACAAGAGACCCAGTACTTC.

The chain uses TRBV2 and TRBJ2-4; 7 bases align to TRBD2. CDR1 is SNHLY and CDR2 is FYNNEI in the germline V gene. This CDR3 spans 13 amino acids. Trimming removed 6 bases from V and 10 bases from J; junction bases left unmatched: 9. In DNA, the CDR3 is TGTGCCAGCAGGACAACGGGCGGGGGAATTCAGTACTTC. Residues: CASRTTGGGIQYF.

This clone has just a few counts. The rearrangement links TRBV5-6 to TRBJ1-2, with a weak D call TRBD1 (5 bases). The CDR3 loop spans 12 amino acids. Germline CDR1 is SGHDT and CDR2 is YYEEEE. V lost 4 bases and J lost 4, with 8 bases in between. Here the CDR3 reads CASSQGLYGYTF. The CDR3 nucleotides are TGTGCCAGCAGCCAGGGCCTCTATGGCTACACCTTC.

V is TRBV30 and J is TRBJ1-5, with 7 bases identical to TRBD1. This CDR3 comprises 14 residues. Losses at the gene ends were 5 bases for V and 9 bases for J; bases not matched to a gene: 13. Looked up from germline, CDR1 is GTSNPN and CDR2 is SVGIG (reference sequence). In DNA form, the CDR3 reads TGTGCCTGGGGCCGCAGGGACAGTAAACGGCCCCAGCATTTT. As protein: CAWGRRDSKRPQHF.

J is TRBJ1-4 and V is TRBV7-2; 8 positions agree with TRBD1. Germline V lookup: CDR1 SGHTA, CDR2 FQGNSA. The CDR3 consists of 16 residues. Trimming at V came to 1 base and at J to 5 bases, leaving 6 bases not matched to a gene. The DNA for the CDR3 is TGTGCCAGCAGCTTAGACAGGGGGGCTCTAAATGAAAAACTGTTTTTT. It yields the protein CASSLDRGALNEKLFF.

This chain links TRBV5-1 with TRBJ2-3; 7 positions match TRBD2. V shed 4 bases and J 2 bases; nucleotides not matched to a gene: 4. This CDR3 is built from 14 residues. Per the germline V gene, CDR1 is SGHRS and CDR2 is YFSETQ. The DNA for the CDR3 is TGCGCCAGCAGCCTTGGGGACTACACAGATACGCAGTATTTT. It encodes CASSLGDYTDTQYF.

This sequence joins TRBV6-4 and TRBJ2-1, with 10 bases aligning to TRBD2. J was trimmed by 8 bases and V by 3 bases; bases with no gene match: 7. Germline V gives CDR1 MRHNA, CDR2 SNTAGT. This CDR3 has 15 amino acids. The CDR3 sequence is CASSEGSGGAHEQFF. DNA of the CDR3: TGTGCCAGCAGTGAGGGGAGCGGGGGGGCCCATGAGCAGTTCTTC.

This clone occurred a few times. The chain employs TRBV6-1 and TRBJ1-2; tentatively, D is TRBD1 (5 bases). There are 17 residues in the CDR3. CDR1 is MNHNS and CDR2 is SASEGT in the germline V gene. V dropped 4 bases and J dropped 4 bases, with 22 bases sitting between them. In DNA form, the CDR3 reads TGTGCCAGCAGTGTCCTGACGGGCGGGGGTGATAGCTATGGCTACACCTTC. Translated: CASSVLTGGGDSYGYTF.

Here the CDR3 reads CASSPGLTTDTQYF. DNA for the CDR3: TGTGCCAGCAGCCCGGGACTTACCACAGATACGCAGTATTTT. V and J are TRBV11-2 and TRBJ2-3, with D possibly TRBD2 on 6 matching bases. Germline lookup yields CDR1 SGHAT and CDR2 FQNNGV. This CDR3 has 14 amino acids. Between the trimmed V and J ends, which lost 5 bases and 2 bases, there was a span of 11 bases. Full variable domain (outside the CDR3, taken from reference TRBV11-2 and TRBJ2-3): EAGVAQSPRYKIIEKRQSVAFWCNPISGHATLYWYQQILGQGPKLLIQFQNNGVVDDSQLPKDRFSAERLKGVDSTLKIQPAKLEDSAVYLCASSPGLTTDTQYFGPGTRLTVL.

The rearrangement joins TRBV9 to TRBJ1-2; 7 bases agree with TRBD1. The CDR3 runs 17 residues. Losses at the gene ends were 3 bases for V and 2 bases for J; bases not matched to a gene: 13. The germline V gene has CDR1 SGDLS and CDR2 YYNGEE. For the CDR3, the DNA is TGTGCCAGCAGCGCGAACCCACAACAACAGGGGAACTATGGCTACACCTTC. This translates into CASSANPQQQGNYGYTF.

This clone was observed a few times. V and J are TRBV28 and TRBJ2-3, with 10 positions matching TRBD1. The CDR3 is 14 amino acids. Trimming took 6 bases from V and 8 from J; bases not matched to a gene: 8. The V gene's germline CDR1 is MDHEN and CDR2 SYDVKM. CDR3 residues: CASRIDRGQGTQYF. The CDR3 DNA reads TGTGCCAGCAGGATCGACAGGGGGCAAGGTACGCAGTATTTT.

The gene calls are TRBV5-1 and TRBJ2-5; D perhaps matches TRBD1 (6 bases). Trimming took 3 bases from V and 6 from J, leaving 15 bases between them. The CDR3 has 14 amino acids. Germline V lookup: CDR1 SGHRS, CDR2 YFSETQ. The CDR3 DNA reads TGCGCCAGCAGCTCCCCGGACAGTACTAAGACCCAGTACTTC. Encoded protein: CASSSPDSTKTQYF. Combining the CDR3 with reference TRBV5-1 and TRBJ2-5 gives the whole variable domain KAGVTQTPRYLIKTRGQQVTLSCSPISGHRSVSWYQQTPGQGLQFLFEYFSETQRNKGNFPGRFSGRQFSNSRSEMNVSTLELGDSALYLCASSSPDSTKTQYFGPGTRLLVL.

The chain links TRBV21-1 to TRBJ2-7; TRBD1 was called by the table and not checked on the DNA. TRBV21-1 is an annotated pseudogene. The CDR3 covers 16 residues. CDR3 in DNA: TGTGCCAGCAGCAAAGGTCCCCCTTCAGGGGGCGCAGAGCAGTACTTC. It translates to CASSKGPPSGGAEQYF.

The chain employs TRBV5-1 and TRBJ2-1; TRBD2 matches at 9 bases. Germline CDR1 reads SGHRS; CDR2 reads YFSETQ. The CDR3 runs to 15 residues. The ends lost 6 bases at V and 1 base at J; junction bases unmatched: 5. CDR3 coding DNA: TGCGCCAGCATCCCCACTAGCGGGTCCTACAATGAGCAGTTCTTC. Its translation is CASIPTSGSYNEQFF.

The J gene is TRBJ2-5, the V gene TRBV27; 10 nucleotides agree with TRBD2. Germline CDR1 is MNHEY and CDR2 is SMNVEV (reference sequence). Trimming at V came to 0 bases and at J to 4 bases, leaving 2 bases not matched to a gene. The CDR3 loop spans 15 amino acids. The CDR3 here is CASSLSSGRVETQYF. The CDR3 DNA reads TGTGCCAGCAGTTTATCCAGCGGGAGGGTAGAGACCCAGTACTTC.

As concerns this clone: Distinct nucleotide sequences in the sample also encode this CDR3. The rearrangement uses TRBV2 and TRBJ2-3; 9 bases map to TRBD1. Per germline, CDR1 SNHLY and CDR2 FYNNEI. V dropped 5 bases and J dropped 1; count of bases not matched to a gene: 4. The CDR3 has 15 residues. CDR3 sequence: CASSPRTGGTDTQYF. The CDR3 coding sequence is TGTGCCAGCAGTCCCCGGACAGGGGGCACAGATACGCAGTATTTT.